A selection of T cell receptor beta chains follows, all from one sample in a study of T cells in Graves' hyperthyroidism and ophthalmopathy. Each CDR3 protein is one row after TCRdb ran MiXCR on the multiplex PCR reads. The profile shows 500,000 to 550,000 distinct CDR3 sequences, 15% to 20% of them singletons. Sequences were obtained from blood. These receptors all stem from a middle-aged man with Graves' ophthalmopathy. CDR3s include the opening cysteine and the closing phenylalanine or tryptophan. A D gene is named only where the DNA matches it firmly. Not every row has a clone size; where given, it reads once, few, many or a size class.

TRBJ1-2	TRBV3-1	-	-	CASSQEGGGYTF	TGTGCCAGCAGCCAAGAGGGCGGGGGCTACACCTTC
TRBJ1-1	TRBV28	many	-	CASSLDGHTEAFF	TGTGCCAGCAGTTTGGACGGACACACTGAAGCTTTCTTT
TRBJ2-1	TRBV7-3	-	TRBD1	CASRGGQGAMASGYNEQFF	TGTGCCAGCAGGGGGGGACAGGGGGCGATGGCTAGCGGTTACAATGAGCAGTTCTTC
TRBJ2-2	TRBV19	-	-	CASRRVLQGSGELFF	TGTGCCAGTAGGAGGGTCCTTCAGGGTTCCGGGGAGCTGTTTTTT
TRBJ2-5	TRBV5-1	-	TRBD1	CASSTTGDYSQYF	TGCGCCAGCAGCACGACAGGGGATTATTCCCAGTACTTC
TRBJ2-4	TRBV27	-	-	CASSLYMGPGVIQYF	TGTGCCAGCAGTTTATACATGGGCCCCGGGGTCATTCAGTACTTC
TRBJ1-5	TRBV20-1	many	-	CSASHDPVQPQHF	TGCAGTGCCAGCCACGACCCCGTGCAGCCCCAGCATTTT
TRBJ2-7	TRBV11-1	many	TRBD2	CASSLTSGRGGIYEQYF	TGTGCCAGCAGCCTGACTAGCGGGAGAGGGGGGATCTACGAGCAGTACTTC
TRBJ2-7	TRBV7-8	many	-	CASSLGGYGEQYF	TGTGCCAGCAGCTTGGGGGGTTATGGCGAGCAGTACTTC
TRBJ2-5	TRBV10-3	many	-	CAISGAGQETQYF	TGTGCCATCAGTGGGGCGGGACAAGAGACCCAGTACTTC
TRBJ2-1	TRBV28	many	TRBD2	CASSLGLAGGDEQFF	TGTGCCAGCAGTCTGGGACTAGCGGGGGGTGATGAGCAGTTCTTC
TRBJ2-2	TRBV19	-	-	CASSIGATGELFF	TGTGCCAGTAGTATCGGGGCCACCGGGGAGCTGTTTTTT
TRBJ1-2	TRBV12-3/TRBV12-4	many	-	CASSFVGGGYTF	TGTGCCAGCAGTTTTGTTGGAGGGGGCTACACCTTC
TRBJ1-4	TRBV19	-	-	CASIPTSYGTNEKLFF	TGTGCCAGTATCCCCACTTCGTATGGCACTAATGAAAAACTGTTTTTT
TRBJ1-4	TRBV6-1	few	-	CASSDPHRDGNEKLFF	TGTGCCAGCAGTGATCCGCACCGGGACGGGAATGAAAAACTGTTTTTT
TRBJ1-1	TRBV28	many	-	CASGRLFMNTEAFF	TGTGCCAGCGGGAGGCTCTTCATGAACACTGAAGCTTTCTTT
TRBJ2-1	TRBV7-9	-	-	CASSPPGGHLYNEQFF	TGTGCCAGCAGCCCGCCCGGGGGGCACCTTTACAATGAGCAGTTCTTC
TRBJ2-7	TRBV20-1	many	TRBD2	CSATTSGTYEQYF	TGCAGTGCTACAACTAGCGGGACTTACGAGCAGTACTTC
TRBJ2-5	TRBV10-3	-	-	CAIRSHQETQYF	TGTGCCATCAGGAGCCACCAAGAGACCCAGTACTTC
TRBJ1-5	TRBV29-1	-	-	CSVAETLNQPQHF	TGCAGCGTTGCGGAGACTCTCAATCAGCCCCAGCATTTT
TRBJ2-1	TRBV6-1	many	-	CASSYGFVGAYNEQFF	TGTGCCAGCAGTTACGGCTTTGTGGGGGCCTACAATGAGCAGTTCTTC
TRBJ1-1	TRBV11-2	-	-	CASSLGNRGNTEAFF	TGTGCCAGCAGCTTAGGGAACAGAGGGAACACTGAAGCTTTCTTT
TRBJ2-3	TRBV20-1	few	-	CSARLGPDTQYF	TGCAGTGCTAGGTTGGGCCCAGATACGCAGTATTTT
TRBJ1-2	TRBV18	-	TRBD1	CASSPTGQVNYGYTF	TGTGCCAGCTCACCTACGGGACAGGTTAACTATGGCTACACCTTC
TRBJ2-3	TRBV19	-	-	CASSRREWRRTDTQYF	TGTGCCAGTAGTAGGAGGGAGTGGAGGAGGACAGATACGCAGTATTTT
TRBJ1-2	TRBV9	many	-	CASSGANYGYTF	TGTGCCAGCAGCGGAGCTAACTATGGCTACACCTTC
TRBJ1-1	TRBV12-3/TRBV12-4	many	-	CASSLGMGNTEAFF	TGTGCCAGCAGTTTAGGAATGGGGAACACTGAAGCTTTCTTT
TRBJ2-7	TRBV9	-	TRBD2	CASSVGGVPSYEQYF	TGTGCCAGCAGCGTTGGGGGGGTCCCCTCCTACGAGCAGTACTTC
TRBJ2-7	TRBV30	-	-	CAWRGDGMNYEQYF	TGTGCCTGGAGGGGAGATGGTATGAACTACGAGCAGTACTTC
TRBJ2-5	TRBV11-2	many	-	CASSLVWGKETQYF	TGTGCCAGCAGCTTAGTTTGGGGTAAAGAGACCCAGTACTTC
TRBJ1-4	TRBV19	-	-	CASSKTPTNEKLFF	TGTGCCAGTAGTAAGACACCAACTAATGAAAAACTGTTTTTT
TRBJ2-2	TRBV5-1	many	-	CASSLRTANTGELFF	TGCGCCAGCAGCTTGAGGACGGCGAACACCGGGGAGCTGTTTTTT
TRBJ2-3	TRBV2	many	TRBD2	CASRGEGDTQYF	TGTGCCAGCAGGGGGGAGGGAGATACGCAGTATTTT
TRBJ1-4	TRBV2	-	TRBD1	CASSKQGVNEKLFF	TGTGCCAGCAGTAAACAGGGGGTGAATGAAAAACTGTTTTTT
TRBJ2-3	TRBV5-1	few	TRBD2	CASSSKASGRATDTQYF	TGCGCCAGCAGCTCAAAAGCTAGCGGGAGGGCCACAGATACGCAGTATTTT
TRBJ2-6	TRBV7-2	few	-	CASSSFGGVSSGANVLTF	TGTGCCAGCAGCTCTTTTGGGGGCGTGAGCTCTGGGGCCAACGTCCTGACTTTC
TRBJ2-1	TRBV7-2	many	TRBD2	CASSLTGGNYNEQFF	TGTGCCAGCAGCTTAACGGGGGGAAACTACAATGAGCAGTTCTTC
TRBJ2-1	TRBV27	few	-	CASSSPATAPKQFF	TGTGCCAGCAGTTCCCCAGCGACTGCCCCGAAGCAGTTCTTC
TRBJ2-1	TRBV20-1	few	-	CSARSDRSYNEQFF	TGCAGTGCTAGAAGTGACAGGTCCTACAATGAGCAGTTCTTC
TRBJ1-1	TRBV20-1	many	TRBD1	CSAPGQPNTEAFF	TGCAGTGCACCGGGACAGCCGAACACTGAAGCTTTCTTT
TRBJ1-1	TRBV5-1	few	-	CASSFRGVPNTEAFF	TGCGCCAGCAGCTTCCGGGGGGTTCCGAACACTGAAGCTTTCTTT
TRBJ2-3	TRBV7-2	-	TRBD2	CASSTSGRLGTDTQYF	TGTGCCAGCAGCACTAGCGGGAGACTAGGCACAGATACGCAGTATTTT
TRBJ2-3	TRBV19	few	TRBD2	CASSKPTGGDTDTQYF	TGTGCCAGTAGTAAACCTACGGGGGGGGACACAGATACGCAGTATTTT
TRBJ2-1	TRBV6-2/TRBV6-3	-	-	CASSYVGVNEQFF	TGTGCCAGCAGTTACGTCGGGGTGAATGAGCAGTTCTTC
TRBJ2-7	TRBV4-1	few	TRBD2	CASSQDPDSGGIYEQYF	TGCGCCAGCAGCCAAGATCCCGATAGCGGGGGGATCTACGAGCAGTACTTC
TRBJ2-5	TRBV5-1	many	-	CASSLAPLEVPIQETQYF	TGCGCCAGCAGCTTGGCGCCCCTCGAGGTACCGATTCAAGAGACCCAGTACTTC
TRBJ2-7	TRBV28	many	TRBD2	CASSIGTSSYYEQYF	TGTGCCAGCAGTATCGGGACTAGCAGCTACTACGAGCAGTACTTC
TRBJ2-5	TRBV6-1	-	TRBD2	CASTIGERGVTQYF	TGTGCCAGCACTATAGGGGAGCGGGGGGTAACCCAGTACTTC